These 17 T cell receptor beta chains originate from one sample sequenced in a study of blood T cell repertoires in COVID-19. TCRdb keeps only in-frame clones here, not all; method: immunoSEQ multiplex PCR. The sample yields 95,000 to 100,000 clones, more than 80% seen once. Sequencing was performed on peripheral blood. All receptors derive from a human donor in a cohort sampled during active COVID-19.

The rearrangement uses TRBV6-5 and TRBJ2-2; TRBD1 aligns across 8 bases. Germline V gives CDR1 MNHEY, CDR2 SVGAGI. The CDR3 covers 14 residues. Losses at the gene ends were 9 bases for V and 2 bases for J; bases not matched to a gene: 5. The CDR3 sequence: CASTTGDNTGELFF. The CDR3 DNA follows: TGTGCCAGTACGACAGGGGACAACACCGGGGAGCTGTTTTTT.

This chain links TRBV10-3 with TRBJ1-1, with a tentative D call TRBD1 (5 bases). Germline CDR1 is ENHRY and CDR2 is SYGVKD. Trimming pared 4 bases from V and 0 bases from J, leaving 9 bases between. The CDR3 runs 14 residues. The DNA for the CDR3 is TGTGCCATCAGTGGACAGTTTATGAACACTGAAGCTTTCTTT. Amino acid sequence: CAISGQFMNTEAFF.

This CDR3 is CASSLRTSYGYTF. DNA of the CDR3: TGTGCCAGCAGCTTGCGGACTAGCTATGGCTACACCTTC. The chain combines TRBV5-8 with TRBJ1-2, with no clear D. Trimming removed 1 base at V and 4 bases at J, with 8 bases between. This CDR3 has 13 amino acids. Looked up from germline, CDR1 is SGHTS and CDR2 is YDEGEE.

The chain is built from TRBV5-6 and TRBJ2-1; 12 positions match TRBD2. V dropped 2 bases and J dropped 6; count of bases not matched to a gene: 3. The CDR3 loop spans 15 amino acids. Germline V gene data show CDR1 as SGHDT and CDR2 as YYEEEE. CDR3 DNA sequence: TGTGCCAGCAGCTTCTCTAGCGGGGGGGCCAATGAGCAGTTCTTC. Protein sequence: CASSFSSGGANEQFF.

The chain combines TRBV29-1 with TRBJ2-2; TRBD1 aligns across 8 bases. Trimming removed 3 bases from V and 5 bases from J; junction bases left unmatched: 8. The germline V gene has CDR1 SQVTM and CDR2 ANQGSEA. The CDR3 is 15 residues long. The CDR3 loop reads CSVDPGDRLTGELFF. The CDR3 region has the DNA TGCAGCGTTGACCCGGGGGACAGGCTGACCGGGGAGCTGTTTTTT.

This clone showed up just once. The chain carries TRBV6-5 and TRBJ2-3; TRBD2 aligns across 10 bases. The germline CDR1 and CDR2 sequences are MNHEY and SVGAGI. V shed 2 bases and J 2 bases; nucleotides not matched to a gene: 4. This CDR3 has 16 amino acids. This CDR3 reads CASSYRTSGHTDTQYF. Here the CDR3 DNA reads TGTGCCAGCAGTTACCGGACTAGCGGCCACACAGATACGCAGTATTTT.

Remarks on this clone: One junction end disagrees with the germline gene, perhaps due to a read error. The chain carries TRBV7-7 and TRBJ2-2, with D perhaps matching TRBD2 (5 bases). The V gene's germline CDR1 is SSHAT and CDR2 FNYEAQ (reference sequence). The CDR3 extends over 12 amino acids. CDR3 bases: TGTGCTAGCAGCCCTGGAGGCAGGGAGCTGTTTTTT. Translating gives CASSPGGRELFF.

The CDR3: CASSLGQGGEKLFF. The DNA for the CDR3 is TGCGCCAGCAGCCTAGGACAGGGCGGGGAAAAACTGTTTTTT. The J gene is TRBJ1-4, the V gene TRBV4-1; 8 bases fit TRBD1. Germline CDR1 and CDR2: MGHRA and YSYEKL. Germline trimming cut 4 bases from V and 8 bases from J; bases unmatched to any gene: 6. The CDR3 totals 14 residues.

CDR3 sequence (DNA): TGCGCCAGCAGCCAAGACCTAGCGGGAGGGTACGAGCAGTACTTC. It codes for CASSQDLAGGYEQYF. The chain joins TRBV4-1 to TRBJ2-7; 12 positions match TRBD2. CDR1 MGHRA and CDR2 YSYEKL come from the germline V gene. The CDR3 covers 15 residues. Trimming took 0 bases from V and 4 from J; bases not matched to a gene: 1.

The rearrangement joins TRBV7-8 to TRBJ2-4; maybe TRBD2 (6 bases). Germline CDR1 and CDR2: SGHVS and FQNEAQ. The V gene lost 5 bases and the J gene lost 0 bases, with 20 bases spanning the gap. The length of the CDR3 is 18 residues. CDR3 sequence: CASSPTGGTALAKNIQYF. The DNA of the CDR3 is TGTGCCAGCAGCCCTACAGGAGGGACGGCCCTAGCCAAAAACATTCAGTACTTC.

The chain links TRBV3-1 (or the pseudogene TRBV3-2) to TRBJ1-6, with 8 bases that match TRBD1. Germline lookup yields CDR1 LGHDT and CDR2 YNNKEL (reference sequence). The trim removed 3 bases at V and 5 bases at J, leaving 6 bases unmatched. This CDR3 is built from 16 residues. CDR3 nucleotides: TGTGCCAGCAGCCACCAAGACAGGGGAAATAATTCACCCCTCCACTTT. This codes for CASSHQDRGNNSPLHF.

CDR3 protein: CASSPLRTVNTGELFF. CDR3 DNA: TGTGCCAGCAGCCCCCTTCGGACAGTGAACACCGGGGAGCTGTTTTTT. The chain uses TRBV7-3 and TRBJ2-2; D might be TRBD1 (6 bases). The germline V gene has CDR1 SGHTA and CDR2 FQGTGA. The CDR3 consists of 16 residues. V was cut by 5 bases and J by 1 base, with 14 bases left in between.

The chain carries TRBV24-1 and TRBJ2-1, with 15 nucleotides matching TRBD2. The CDR3 consists of 18 residues. V shed 3 bases, J shed 7 bases, and the junction held 9 bases outside the gene matches. Germline values: CDR1 KGHDR, CDR2 SFDVKD. In DNA form, the CDR3 reads TGTGCCACCAGTGATACGACCGGGACTAGCGGGAGGACGAATGAGCAGTTCTTC. Translated: CATSDTTGTSGRTNEQFF.

The gene calls are TRBV5-1 and TRBJ2-5; 12 nucleotides align to TRBD2. Germline loops: CDR1 SGHRS, CDR2 YFSETQ. With V trimmed by 4 bases and J by 5 bases, 9 bases remained unmatched. This CDR3 has 16 amino acids. CDR3 loop: CASSPWTSGAGETQYF. CDR3 DNA sequence: TGCGCCAGCAGCCCCTGGACTAGCGGGGCTGGGGAGACCCAGTACTTC.

This chain links TRBV6-5 with TRBJ2-7; 8 bases map to TRBD1. Germline V gene data show CDR1 as MNHEY and CDR2 as SVGAGI. V trimming: 1 base; J trimming: 6 bases; junction bases outside the gene matches: 8. The CDR3 has 15 amino acids. In nucleotides, the CDR3 is TGTGCCAGCAGTTACTATGGACAGGGCGGGACCGAGCAGTACTTC. Its translation: CASSYYGQGGTEQYF.

This clone was counted between two and nine times. The V and J genes are TRBV18 and TRBJ1-1; TRBD1 might be the D (5 bases). The CDR3 is 13 residues long. V was shortened by 4 bases and J by 2 bases, with 8 bases between the two germline ends. Per the germline V gene, CDR1 is KGHSH and CDR2 is LQKENI. The CDR3: CASSRDRNTEAFF. DNA for the CDR3: TGTGCCAGCTCACGAGACAGAAACACTGAAGCTTTCTTT.

This chain links TRBV27 with TRBJ1-2, with D possibly TRBD1 on 6 matching bases. The V gene's germline CDR1 is MNHEY and CDR2 SMNVEV (reference sequence). Trimming cost V 8 bases and J 8 bases, with 18 bases left between them. The CDR3 sequence is 13 residues long. The CDR3 spells CASCAAQGGGYTF. In DNA, the CDR3 is TGTGCCAGCTGCGCAGCACAGGGCGGCGGCTACACCTTC.